The 15 T cell receptor beta chains below were found in one sample sequenced in a study of blood T cell repertoires in COVID-19. Clones were sequenced by immunoSEQ multiplex PCR, and TCRdb holds only the in-frame ones, with some missing. The sample lists about 160,000 clones; 77% were seen once. The sequenced material came from peripheral blood. The receptor source for this set is a man between 65 and 80 years old with acute or convalescent COVID-19.

The chain is built from TRBV15 and TRBJ2-5; D may be TRBD1 (5 bases). The CDR3 loop spans 12 amino acids. From germline, CDR1 is LNHNV and CDR2 YYDKDF (reference sequence). V dropped 9 bases and J dropped 5 bases, with 13 bases sitting between them. For the CDR3, the DNA is TGTGCCACGAATGGGGCGCAGGAGACCCAGTACTTC. It yields the protein CATNGAQETQYF.

In this sample, this clone turned up once. V gene TRBV18 combines with J gene TRBJ1-2; TRBD1 aligns across 7 bases. V was clipped by 3 bases and J by 2 bases; unmatched bases: 6. CDR1 is KGHSH, CDR2 LQKENI, per germline. The CDR3 length is 15 residues. CDR3 in DNA: TGTGCCAGCTCACCTTCGACAGGGCCCAACTATGGCTACACCTTC. Amino acid sequence: CASSPSTGPNYGYTF. Variable domain in full (rest from reference TRBV18 and TRBJ1-2): NAGVMQNPRHLVRRRGQEARLRCSPMKGHSHVYWYRQLPEEGLKFMVYLQKENIIDESGMPKERFSAEFPKEGPSILRIQQVVRGDSAAYFCASSPSTGPNYGYTFGSGTRLTVV.

At least ten counts were recorded for this clone. The chain carries TRBV27 and TRBJ1-5, with D unclear. This CDR3 has 13 residues. The germline V gene has CDR1 MNHEY and CDR2 SMNVEV (reference sequence). V was cut by 6 bases and J by 2 bases, with 8 bases left in between. CDR3: CASRVGRNQPQHF. Here the CDR3 DNA reads TGTGCCAGCAGAGTGGGCCGCAATCAGCCCCAGCATTTT.

The CDR3 DNA reads as TGTGCCATCAGACCCGGACTAGCGGCCGGGGAGCTGTTTTTT. Its translation: CAIRPGLAAGELFF. The V and J genes are TRBV10-3 and TRBJ2-2; 10 bases agree with TRBD2. The germline gives CDR1 ENHRY, CDR2 SYGVKD. The CDR3 has 14 residues. Losses at the gene ends were 6 bases for V and 6 bases for J; bases not matched to a gene: 4.

This clone was seen just once. V and J are TRBV30 and TRBJ2-3, with 7 nucleotides matching TRBD2. Per the germline V gene, CDR1 is GTSNPN and CDR2 is SVGIG (reference sequence). The CDR3 has 15 residues. V lost 2 bases and J lost 2; bases outside the gene matches: 7. The CDR3 protein is CAWSRSSGNTDTQYF. The CDR3 DNA reads as TGTGCCTGGAGTAGGTCTAGCGGTAACACAGATACGCAGTATTTT.

There are a few counts of this clone. This sequence joins TRBV24-1 and TRBJ1-5; D is undetermined. This CDR3 comprises 14 residues. V shed 5 bases and J shed 3 bases, with 10 bases lying between them. The V gene's germline CDR1 is KGHDR and CDR2 SFDVKD. Here the CDR3 reads CATSGGLFNQPQHF. For the CDR3, the DNA is TGTGCCACCAGTGGAGGGCTCTTCAATCAGCCCCAGCATTTT.

V and J are TRBV19 and TRBJ1-4; 7 bases agree with TRBD1. The ends lost 5 bases at V and 4 bases at J; junction bases unmatched: 10. The germline V gene has CDR1 LNHDA and CDR2 SQIVND (reference sequence). The CDR3 extends over 16 amino acids. CDR3 in DNA: TGTGCCAGTAGTTTCTCCGGGACAGCATTTAATGAAAAACTGTTTTTT. Amino acids: CASSFSGTAFNEKLFF.

This clone appeared many times. This chain links TRBV7-9 with TRBJ1-1; D might be TRBD1 (5 bases). V dropped 5 bases and J dropped 5 bases, with 15 bases sitting between them. This CDR3 spans 14 amino acids. Germline loops: CDR1 SEHNR, CDR2 FQNEAQ (reference sequence). In DNA form, the CDR3 reads TGTGCCAGCAGCGGGCCGGGACTCCCGACTGAAGCTTTCTTT. It yields the protein CASSGPGLPTEAFF. The full variable domain, its missing parts supplied by reference TRBV7-9 and TRBJ1-1, is DTGVSQNPRHKITKRGQNVTFRCDPISEHNRLYWYRQTLGQGPEFLTYFQNEAQLEKSRLLSDRFSAERPKGSFSTLEIQRTEQGDSAMYLCASSGPGLPTEAFFGQGTRLTVV.

The V call is TRBV2, the J call TRBJ1-5; unclear D gene. The CDR3 contains 15 residues. V dropped 2 bases and J dropped 7 bases, with 15 bases sitting between them. Germline V gene sequence: CDR1 SNHLY, CDR2 FYNNEI. The CDR3 loop reads CASSEHDSEWQPQHF. CDR3 coding DNA: TGTGCCAGCAGTGAACATGACTCCGAGTGGCAGCCCCAGCATTTT. Variable domain in full (rest from reference TRBV2 and TRBJ1-5): EPEVTQTPSHQVTQMGQEVILRCVPISNHLYFYWYRQILGQKVEFLVSFYNNEISEKSEIFDDQFSVERPDGSNFTLKIRSTKLEDSAMYFCASSEHDSEWQPQHFGDGTRLSIL.

This chain links TRBV5-6 with TRBJ2-1; perhaps TRBD2 as D (7 bases). V lost 3 bases and J lost 8, with 9 bases in between. The CDR3 contains 12 residues. Germline V gene data show CDR1 as SGHDT and CDR2 as YYEEEE. CDR3: CASSWGGHEQFF. The CDR3 nucleotides read TGTGCCAGCAGCTGGGGGGGCCATGAGCAGTTCTTC. The variable domain in full, with the rest retrieved from reference TRBV5-6 and TRBJ2-1, is DAGVTQSPTHLIKTRGQQVTLRCSPKSGHDTVSWYQQALGQGPQFIFQYYEEEERQRGNFPDRFSGHQFPNYSSELNVNALLLGDSALYLCASSWGGHEQFFGPGTRLTVL.

CDR3 DNA: TGTGCCAGCAGCGAGGGGACTACCTCTGGAAACACCATATATTTT. This encodes CASSEGTTSGNTIYF. The chain joins TRBV9 to TRBJ1-3; TRBD1 is a possible D gene (5 bases). Germline CDR1 SGDLS, CDR2 YYNGEE. CDR3 length equals 15 residues. The V gene lost 3 bases and the J gene lost 0 bases, with 10 bases spanning the gap.

This chain joins TRBV7-9 and TRBJ2-1; 15 bases line up with TRBD2. The V and J ends lost 5 bases and 6 bases, in that order; junction bases with no gene match: 5. Germline CDR1 and CDR2: SEHNR and FQNEAQ (reference sequence). CDR3 size: 16 residues. This chain's CDR3 is CASSLGLAGGINEQFF. As DNA, the CDR3 is TGTGCCAGCAGCCTGGGACTAGCGGGAGGCATCAATGAGCAGTTCTTC.

The CDR3, as DNA: TGTGCCAGCAGTACCAGACAGATCATCCATGGCTACACCTTC. Translated, it gives CASSTRQIIHGYTF. The rearrangement joins TRBV7-2 to TRBJ1-2; D perhaps matches TRBD1 (5 bases). Trimming stripped 6 bases from V and 6 bases from J, with 17 bases between. The CDR3 length is 14 residues. Germline V gives CDR1 SGHTA, CDR2 FQGNSA.

The chain recombines TRBV4-1 with TRBJ2-1; 8 nucleotides align to TRBD2. CDR3 length: 17 amino acids. CDR1 and CDR2 from the germline V gene are MGHRA and YSYEKL. V was pared by 0 bases and J by 0 bases, with 4 bases of the junction left unmatched. CDR3: CASSQENGGASYNEQFF. In DNA, the CDR3 is TGCGCCAGCAGCCAAGAAAACGGGGGGGCCTCCTACAATGAGCAGTTCTTC.

This chain links TRBV10-3 with TRBJ2-7; D unclear. Germline V CDR1 and CDR2: ENHRY, SYGVKD. CDR3 length: 14 amino acids. Trimming pared 3 bases from V and 5 bases from J, leaving 14 bases between. The CDR3 spells CAISEVGSSNEQYF. In nucleotides, the CDR3 is TGTGCCATCAGTGAAGTTGGCAGTTCCAACGAGCAGTACTTC.